These T cell receptor beta chains were read from a single sample in a study of T cell responses to AZD1222 COVID-19 vaccine. This table comes from immunoSEQ multiplex PCR, and its TCRdb copy is limited to in-frame clones, with some not included. The sample has approximately 100,000 clones, less than 95% seen once. The sequences come from peripheral blood, collected 28 days after the second AZD1222 dose. The receptor set was obtained from an adult who received the AZD1222 COVID-19 vaccine. Each CDR3 is given with its conserved first and last residue. The D gene is left open where the match is weak. The listing skips clone size in some rows; elsewhere it reads once, few, many or a size class.

v_call: TRBV9; d_call: .; j_call: TRBJ1-4; clone_size: .; cdr3_nt: TGTGCCAGCAGCCCCAGATCACAGGGTGACGAAAAACTGTTTTTT; cdr3_aa: CASSPRSQGDEKLFF
v_call: TRBV11-3; d_call: .; j_call: TRBJ1-1; clone_size: once; cdr3_nt: TGTGCCAGCAGCTTAGATGGGGGAAGGAACACTGAAGCTTTCTTT; cdr3_aa: CASSLDGGRNTEAFF
v_call: TRBV2; d_call: .; j_call: TRBJ1-2; clone_size: once; cdr3_nt: TGTGCCAGCAGTGAACAGGGAGGTGGCTACACCTTC; cdr3_aa: CASSEQGGGYTF
v_call: TRBV19; d_call: TRBD1; j_call: TRBJ2-3; clone_size: once; cdr3_nt: TGTGCCAGTAGCCCGGGACAGGGTAGGACAGATACGCAGTATTTT; cdr3_aa: CASSPGQGRTDTQYF
v_call: TRBV5-1; d_call: .; j_call: TRBJ1-3; clone_size: .; cdr3_nt: TGCGCCAGCAGCTTGGCTTCGACGGGAAACACCATATATTTT; cdr3_aa: CASSLASTGNTIYF
v_call: TRBV7-9; d_call: .; j_call: TRBJ1-5; clone_size: .; cdr3_nt: TGTGCCAGCAGCCAAGGGGCGACAGGCAATCAGCCCCAGCATTTT; cdr3_aa: CASSQGATGNQPQHF
v_call: TRBV4-1; d_call: .; j_call: TRBJ1-1; clone_size: .; cdr3_nt: TGCGCCAGCAGCCAAGACGGCCTGAACACTGAAGCTTTCTTT; cdr3_aa: CASSQDGLNTEAFF
v_call: TRBV9; d_call: .; j_call: TRBJ1-2; clone_size: .; cdr3_nt: TGTGCCAGCAGCCCATGGCAGGGCCATGGCTACACCTTC; cdr3_aa: CASSPWQGHGYTF
v_call: TRBV5-4; d_call: .; j_call: TRBJ2-7; clone_size: once; cdr3_nt: TGTGCCAGCAGCTTGGTAGGGGTTGCAGACGAGCAGTACTTC; cdr3_aa: CASSLVGVADEQYF
v_call: TRBV27; d_call: TRBD1; j_call: TRBJ2-7; clone_size: .; cdr3_nt: TGTGCCAGCAGTTCGACAGGGAGCTACGAGCAGTACTTC; cdr3_aa: CASSSTGSYEQYF